The 21 T cell receptor beta chains presented below share a single source sample, sequenced in a study of T cells in Graves' hyperthyroidism and ophthalmopathy. TCR beta CDR3 regions were amplified from RNA transcripts. TCR CDR3 regions were first amplified by RT-PCR with HTBI primers. TCRdb redid the calling of the multiplex PCR reads with MiXCR, one entry per CDR3 protein. In the table there are some 550,000 distinct CDR3 sequences, around 21% of which are singletons. Sequences were obtained from blood. These receptors were taken from a man between 18 and 29 years old with Graves' hyperthyroidism.

The table lists this clonotype with many counts. J is TRBJ2-7 and V is TRBV5-1; no reliable D call. Germline assignment: CDR1 SGHRS and CDR2 YFSETQ. The CDR3 is 12 amino acids. The V and J ends lost 0 bases and 5 bases respectively, with 6 bases between them. CDR3 DNA sequence: TGCGCCAGCAGCTTGGGGACCCACGAGCAGTACTTC. Its translation: CASSLGTHEQYF. Combining the CDR3 with reference TRBV5-1 and TRBJ2-7 gives the whole variable domain KAGVTQTPRYLIKTRGQQVTLSCSPISGHRSVSWYQQTPGQGLQFLFEYFSETQRNKGNFPGRFSGRQFSNSRSEMNVSTLELGDSALYLCASSLGTHEQYFGPGTRLTVT.

There are many counts of this clonotype. The CDR3 protein is CASSSSGTGPSGANVLTF. The CDR3 nucleotides read TGTGCCAGCTCCTCATCCGGGACAGGGCCTTCTGGGGCCAACGTCCTGACTTTC. The rearrangement links TRBV6-2 or TRBV6-3 to TRBJ2-6, with TRBD1 matching 9 bases. With V trimmed by 8 bases and J by 1 base, 12 bases remained unmatched. The germline V gene has CDR1 MNHEY and CDR2 SVGEGT. The CDR3 has 18 amino acids.

In this sample, this clonotype turned up many times. CDR3 nucleotide sequence: TGTGCCAGCAGCAACCGACTACGAAGGACCTACGAGCAGTACTTC. The encoded protein is CASSNRLRRTYEQYF. The V call is TRBV7-6, the J call TRBJ2-7; D is possibly TRBD2 (5 bases). The CDR3 runs 15 residues. Trimming took 5 bases from V and 2 from J, leaving 16 bases between them. Germline V gene sequence: CDR1 SGHVS, CDR2 FNYEAQ.

This clonotype was observed many times. The genes are TRBV7-8 and TRBJ2-7; 8 bases agree with TRBD1. The CDR3 loop spans 13 amino acids. J was trimmed by 5 bases and V by 6 bases; bases with no gene match: 6. Germline loops: CDR1 SGHVS, CDR2 FQNEAQ. The CDR3 DNA sequence: TGTGCCAGCAGACCCGGACAGGGTGACGAGCAGTACTTC. Amino acid sequence: CASRPGQGDEQYF.

In its sample, this clonotype was seen many times. A read error may account for a junction end that differs from germline. V gene TRBV20-1 combines with J gene TRBJ1-1; no firm D call. The germline V gene encodes CDR1 DFQATT and CDR2 SNEGSKA (reference sequence). The CDR3 runs 13 residues. Here the CDR3 reads CGARKVPYTEAFF. The CDR3 DNA sequence: TGCGGTGCTAGAAAAGTGCCGTACACTGAAGCTTTCTTT.

This clonotype was found many times. The chain combines TRBV25-1 with TRBJ1-2, with a tentative D call TRBD1 (5 bases). This CDR3 has 12 amino acids. From germline, CDR1 is MGHDK and CDR2 SYGVNS. Trimming took off 2 bases at V and 8 bases at J, with 9 bases between the two ends. The CDR3 DNA is TGTGCCAGCAGTGAAAAGGGGATGGGCTACACCTTC. Amino acids: CASSEKGMGYTF.

The genes are TRBV11-2 and TRBJ1-6, with D unresolved. CDR3 length: 16 amino acids. CDR1 is SGHAT, CDR2 FQNNGV, per germline. V gave up 4 bases and J gave up 5 bases, with 15 bases separating them. CDR3 sequence: CASSYLGSAHNSPLHF. The CDR3 nucleotides read TGTGCCAGCAGCTACCTGGGAAGTGCACATAATTCACCCCTCCACTTT.

This clonotype was seen ten or more times. The rearrangement links TRBV12-3 or TRBV12-4 to TRBJ1-6; possibly TRBD1 for D (5 bases). Trimming took off 1 base at V and 13 bases at J, with 11 bases between the two ends. The CDR3 has 13 residues. Written as DNA, the CDR3 is TGTGCCAGCAGTTTAGTGCCGGGGGACCCCCTCCACTTT. This sequence encodes CASSLVPGDPLHF.

This clonotype was counted many times. The rearrangement links TRBV28 to TRBJ2-3; weak D call: TRBD1 (5 bases). CDR3 length: 14 amino acids. CDR1 is MDHEN, CDR2 SYDVKM, per germline. Between the trimmed V and J ends, which lost 5 bases and 4 bases, there was a span of 13 bases. CDR3 in DNA: TGTGCCAGCAGTCCGACCGCACAGGCAGATACGCAGTATTTT. Amino acid sequence: CASSPTAQADTQYF. Looking up the rest from reference TRBV28 and TRBJ2-3 gives the full variable domain: DVKVTQSSRYLVKRTGEKVFLECVQDMDHENMFWYRQDPGLGLRLIYFSYDVKMKEKGDIPEGYSVSREKKERFSLILESASTNQTSMYLCASSPTAQADTQYFGPGTRLTVL.

The V and J genes are TRBV19 and TRBJ1-1; D is unclear. V lost 6 bases to trimming and J lost 11 bases, with 16 bases between them. Germline CDR1 reads LNHDA; CDR2 reads SQIVND (reference sequence). This CDR3 comprises 12 residues. CDR3 sequence (DNA): TGTGCCAGTAGCCCCTTGGGATTGCGGGCTTTCTTT. Translating gives CASSPLGLRAFF.

Comments on this clonotype: It may be a read error: a sequence one base away is much more abundant. The V call is TRBV6-1, the J call TRBJ2-7; D is unresolved. V was clipped by 8 bases and J by 0 bases, with 14 bases between them. Looked up from germline, CDR1 is MNHNS and CDR2 is SASEGT. The CDR3 has 14 amino acids. Written as DNA, the CDR3 is TGTGCCAGCGAAAAGGTCGCAAGCTCCTACGAGCAGTACGTC. Protein sequence: CASEKVASSYEQYV.

The chain recombines TRBV2 with TRBJ1-2, with D possibly TRBD1 on 5 matching bases. The CDR3 loop spans 12 amino acids. Germline V gene data show CDR1 as SNHLY and CDR2 as FYNNEI. V was clipped by 0 bases and J by 13 bases, with 12 bases between them. The CDR3 is CASSEARGGFTF. CDR3 bases: TGTGCCAGCAGTGAAGCGCGGGGCGGTTTCACCTTC.

There are a few counts of this clonotype. The genes are TRBV15 and TRBJ2-7; D is undetermined. The V gene lost 0 bases and the J gene lost 3 bases, with 9 bases spanning the gap. From germline, CDR1 is LNHNV and CDR2 YYDKDF (reference sequence). The CDR3 contains 14 residues. CDR3 in amino acids: CATSRDLELYEQYF. CDR3 nucleotides: TGTGCCACCAGCAGAGATCTGGAACTCTACGAGCAGTACTTC.

This clonotype was picked up a small number of times. V and J are TRBV5-6 and TRBJ1-2, with a possible D match to TRBD1 (6 bases). Germline CDR1 reads SGHDT; CDR2 reads YYEEEE. The CDR3 totals 11 residues. V lost 4 bases and J lost 6, with 7 bases in between. CDR3 sequence: CASSHRDGYTF. CDR3 coding DNA: TGTGCCAGCAGCCACAGGGATGGCTACACCTTC.

On this clonotype: Germline and junction disagree at one end, which may indicate a read error. The V call is TRBV11-2, the J call TRBJ2-2, with TRBD2 matching 13 bases. Germline CDR1 reads SGHAT; CDR2 reads FQNNGV. The CDR3 totals 16 residues. The CDR3, as DNA: TGTGCCAGCAGCCCGACTAGCGGGGGGATCACCGGGGAGCCGTTTTTT. It translates to CASSPTSGGITGEPFF.

In this sample, this clonotype turned up many times. The V and J genes are TRBV28 and TRBJ1-5; D gene unclear. CDR1 and CDR2 (germline): MDHEN, SYDVKM. The CDR3 has 13 residues. Trimming removed 10 bases from V and 4 bases from J, with 14 bases in between. CDR3 in amino acids: CATMRGSNQPQHF. CDR3 in DNA: TGTGCCACCATGCGCGGTAGTAATCAGCCCCAGCATTTT.

This clonotype was recorded many times. The CDR3 region is CASSPGQAATEAFF. CDR3 nucleotide sequence: TGTGCCAGCAGCCCCGGGCAGGCGGCCACTGAAGCTTTCTTT. The chain carries TRBV11-2 and TRBJ1-1, with D unclear. CDR3 length equals 14 residues. The V gene lost 5 bases and the J gene lost 4 bases, with 14 bases spanning the gap. The germline V gene has CDR1 SGHAT and CDR2 FQNNGV.

This clonotype has ten or more counts. The V call is TRBV12-3 or TRBV12-4, the J call TRBJ1-2; D not certain. V was trimmed by 4 bases and J by 0 bases, leaving 9 bases between them. The CDR3 covers 14 residues. CDR3 region: CASSSIMTNYGYTF. The CDR3 DNA sequence: TGTGCCAGCAGTTCGATCATGACTAACTATGGCTACACCTTC.

This clonotype showed up just a few times. The chain joins TRBV6-1 to TRBJ2-7; D tentatively reads TRBD1 or TRBD2 (5 bases each). CDR1 MNHNS and CDR2 SASEGT come from the germline V gene. The CDR3 extends over 12 amino acids. Trimming removed 5 bases at V and 9 bases at J, with 14 bases between. CDR3 sequence reads: CASSPLGRAQYF. In DNA, the CDR3 is TGTGCCAGCAGTCCCTTGGGACGGGCGCAGTACTTC.

In this sample, this clonotype turned up a few times. The J gene is TRBJ2-7, the V gene TRBV7-2; TRBD1 matches at 9 bases. Trimming at V came to 4 bases and at J to 2 bases, leaving 9 bases not matched to a gene. The CDR3 consists of 16 residues. The germline CDR1 and CDR2 sequences are SGHTA and FQGNSA. CDR3 in DNA: TGTGCCAGCAGCTCAACGCCGGGACAGGGAGCCTACGAGCAGTACTTC. Its translation is CASSSTPGQGAYEQYF.

There are a few counts of this clonotype. This chain links TRBV28 with TRBJ2-7; D gene ambiguous. The CDR3 has 15 residues. Trimming removed 3 bases from V and 0 bases from J, with 12 bases in between. Germline V gene lookup returns CDR1 MDHEN and CDR2 SYDVKM. The DNA of the CDR3 is TGTGCCAGCAGTTTGGGATCTAGGCACTCCTACGAGCAGTACTTC. Residues: CASSLGSRHSYEQYF.